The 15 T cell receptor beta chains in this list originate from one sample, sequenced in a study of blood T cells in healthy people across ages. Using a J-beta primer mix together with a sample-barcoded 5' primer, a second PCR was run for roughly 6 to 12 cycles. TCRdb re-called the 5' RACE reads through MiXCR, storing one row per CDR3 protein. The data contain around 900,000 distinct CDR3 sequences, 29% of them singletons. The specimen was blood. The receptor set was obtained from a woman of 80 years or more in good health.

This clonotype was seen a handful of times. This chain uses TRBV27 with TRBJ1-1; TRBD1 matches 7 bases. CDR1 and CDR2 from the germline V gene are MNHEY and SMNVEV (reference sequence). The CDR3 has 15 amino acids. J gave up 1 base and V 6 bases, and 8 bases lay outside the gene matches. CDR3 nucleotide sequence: TGTGCCAGCAGCCTCCAGGGGGTAGGGAACACTGAAGCTTTCTTT. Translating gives CASSLQGVGNTEAFF.

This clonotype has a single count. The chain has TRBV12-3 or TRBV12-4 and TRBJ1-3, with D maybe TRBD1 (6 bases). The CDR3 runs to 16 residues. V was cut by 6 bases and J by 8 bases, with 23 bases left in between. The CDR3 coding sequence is TGTGCCAGCAGGCGGAAAGGGACACCCCAACGGGACACCATATATTTT. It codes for CASRRKGTPQRDTIYF.

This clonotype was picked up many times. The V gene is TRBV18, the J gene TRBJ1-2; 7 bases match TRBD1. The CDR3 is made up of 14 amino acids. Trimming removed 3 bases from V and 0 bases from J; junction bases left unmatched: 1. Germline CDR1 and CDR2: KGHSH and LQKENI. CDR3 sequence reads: CASSPGQTNYGYTF. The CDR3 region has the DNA TGTGCCAGCTCACCGGGACAGACTAACTATGGCTACACCTTC.

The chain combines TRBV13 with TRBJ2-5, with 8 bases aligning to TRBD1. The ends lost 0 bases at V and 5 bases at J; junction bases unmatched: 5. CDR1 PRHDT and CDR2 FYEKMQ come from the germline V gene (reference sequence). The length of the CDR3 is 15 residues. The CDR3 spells CASSLGGRGHETQYF. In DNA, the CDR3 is TGTGCCAGCAGCTTAGGCGGCAGGGGGCACGAGACCCAGTACTTC.

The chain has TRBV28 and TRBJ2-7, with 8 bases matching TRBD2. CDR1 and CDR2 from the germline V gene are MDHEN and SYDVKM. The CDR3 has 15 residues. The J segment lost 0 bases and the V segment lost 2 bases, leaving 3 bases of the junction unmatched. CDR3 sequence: CASSLGGGPSYEQYF. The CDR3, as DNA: TGTGCCAGCAGTTTAGGCGGGGGGCCCTCCTACGAGCAGTACTTC.

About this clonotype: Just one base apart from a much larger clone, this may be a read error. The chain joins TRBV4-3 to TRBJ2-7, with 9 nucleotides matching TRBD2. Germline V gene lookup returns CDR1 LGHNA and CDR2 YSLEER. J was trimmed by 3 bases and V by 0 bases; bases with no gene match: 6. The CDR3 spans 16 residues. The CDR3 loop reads CASSQEWAGGFYEQYF. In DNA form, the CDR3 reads TGCGCCAGCAGCCAAGAATGGGCGGGGGGGTTCTACGAGCAGTACTTC.

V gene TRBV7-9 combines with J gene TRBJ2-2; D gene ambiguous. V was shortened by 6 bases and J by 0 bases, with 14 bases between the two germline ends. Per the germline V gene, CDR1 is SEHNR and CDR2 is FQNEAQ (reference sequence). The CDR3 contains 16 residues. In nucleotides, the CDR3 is TGTGCCAGCAGTTTATTGGGGTCCGCGAACACCGGGGAGCTGTTTTTT. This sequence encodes CASSLLGSANTGELFF.

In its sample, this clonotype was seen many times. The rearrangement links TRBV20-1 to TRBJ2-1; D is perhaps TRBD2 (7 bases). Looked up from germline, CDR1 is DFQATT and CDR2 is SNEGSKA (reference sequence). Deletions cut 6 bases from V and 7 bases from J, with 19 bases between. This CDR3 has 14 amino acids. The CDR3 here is CSARWRGPRNEQFF. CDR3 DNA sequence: TGCAGTGCAAGGTGGCGGGGGCCTAGGAATGAGCAGTTCTTC.

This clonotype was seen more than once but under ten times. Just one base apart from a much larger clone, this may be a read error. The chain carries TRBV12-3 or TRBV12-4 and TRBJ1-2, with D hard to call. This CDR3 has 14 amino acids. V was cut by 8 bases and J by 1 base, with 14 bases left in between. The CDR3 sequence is CASGPAFLNYGYTF. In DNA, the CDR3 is TGTGCCAGCGGCCCAGCCTTCCTTAACTATGGCTACACCTTC.

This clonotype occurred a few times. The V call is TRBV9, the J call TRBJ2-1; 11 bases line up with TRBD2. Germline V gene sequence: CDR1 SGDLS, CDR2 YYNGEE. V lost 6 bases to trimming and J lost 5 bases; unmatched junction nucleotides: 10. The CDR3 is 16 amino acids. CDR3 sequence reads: CASNYFSGGADNEQFF. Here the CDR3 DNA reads TGTGCCAGCAATTACTTTAGCGGGGGGGCGGACAATGAGCAGTTCTTC.

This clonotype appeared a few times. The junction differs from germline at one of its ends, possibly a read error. The CDR3 sequence: CASSHGRDSGNTTYF. CDR3 DNA: TGTGCCAGCAGCCACGGACGGGACTCTGGAAACACCACATATTTT. This chain connects TRBV7-9 to TRBJ1-3; a weak D match, TRBD1 (5 bases). This CDR3 is 15 amino acids long. CDR1 is SEHNR, CDR2 FQNEAQ, per germline (reference sequence).

This CDR3 reads CASSSTGTANTGELFF. The CDR3 nucleotides read TGTGCCAGCAGTTCGACCGGGACAGCGAACACCGGGGAGCTGTTTTTT. The chain recombines TRBV6-2 or TRBV6-3 with TRBJ2-2, with 7 bases fitting TRBD1. J gave up 0 bases and V 4 bases, and 5 bases lay outside the gene matches. Germline V gene lookup returns CDR1 MNHEY and CDR2 SVGEGT. CDR3 length equals 16 residues.

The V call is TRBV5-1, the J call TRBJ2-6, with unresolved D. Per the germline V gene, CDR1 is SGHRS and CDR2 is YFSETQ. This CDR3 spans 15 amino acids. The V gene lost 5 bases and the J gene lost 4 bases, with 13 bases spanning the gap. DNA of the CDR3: TGCGCCAGCAGTTCTGGGCCTGTGGGGGCCAACGTCCTGACTTTC. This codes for CASSSGPVGANVLTF.

CDR3 region: CASSLVNVGQGARNEQFF. The CDR3 DNA reads TGTGCCAGCAGTTTAGTTAATGTCGGGCAGGGGGCGCGGAATGAGCAGTTCTTC. The rearrangement uses TRBV28 and TRBJ2-1; 8 nucleotides match TRBD1. Unmatched junction bases numbered 16, after V lost 2 bases and J lost 7 bases. Looked up from germline, CDR1 is MDHEN and CDR2 is SYDVKM. The CDR3 is 18 residues long. The whole variable domain, filled in from reference TRBV28 and TRBJ2-1, reads DVKVTQSSRYLVKRTGEKVFLECVQDMDHENMFWYRQDPGLGLRLIYFSYDVKMKEKGDIPEGYSVSREKKERFSLILESASTNQTSMYLCASSLVNVGQGARNEQFFGPGTRLTVL.

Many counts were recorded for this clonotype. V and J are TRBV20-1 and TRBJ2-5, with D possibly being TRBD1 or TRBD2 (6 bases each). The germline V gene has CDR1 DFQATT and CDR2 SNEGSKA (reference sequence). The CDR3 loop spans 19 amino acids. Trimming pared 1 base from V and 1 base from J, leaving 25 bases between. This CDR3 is CSARGRNGGLPRGQETQYF. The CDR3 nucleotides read TGCAGTGCTAGAGGAAGGAACGGGGGCCTCCCAAGGGGCCAAGAGACCCAGTACTTC.